This TCR beta chain was identified in a study of cytomegalovirus exposure and HLA in healthy donors. Study-wide findings and caveats: Later on, a genetic analysis was performed. It linked a missense variant in DCLRE1C with V- and J-gene trimming of TCR beta.

The CDR3 length is 15 residues. Germline values: CDR1 SGHRS, CDR2 YFSETQ. With 1 base clipped from V and 3 bases from J, the junction kept 4 bases outside the gene matches. As concerns this clone: The antigen is not known.

The PCR contained 60 Vbeta and 13 Jbeta primers. Sequencing was performed with immunoSEQ multiplex PCR; in TCRdb, only in-frame clones are kept and a portion is missing. The sample spans about 170,000 clones; the ten largest clones claim about 0.8%. Sequencing was carried out using PBMCs. This chain joins TRBV5-1 and TRBJ2-7; TRBD1 matches at 10 bases. The origin of this receptor is a young woman in good health and CMV-seropositive. The CDR3 region has the DNA TGCGCCAGCAGCTTGTTCGGGACAGGGGACTACGAGCAGTACTTC. Its translation: CASSLFGTGDYEQYF.